What follows are 30 T cell receptor beta chains derived from one specimen sequenced in a study of vaccination and CD4 T cells after COVID-19. Indicated treatment: roughly 11-day PBMC culture with coronavirus spike peptide pools or control peptides (ViraFEST assay). Sequence data for DNA of cultured CD4+ T cells were generated by the Oncomine TCR Beta short-read assay. Each CDR3 protein is one row after TCRdb ran MiXCR on the PCR reads. The table has about 14,000 distinct CDR3 sequences, roughly 30% seen once; the top ten hold roughly a tenth. No cognate antigen is known for these TCRs. Sequences were derived from CD4+ T cells from blood, cultured in vitro, sampled after SARS-CoV-2 vaccination. The receptors originated from a human donor who had recovered from COVID-19.

CDR3 bases: TGTGCCAGCAGCCTCACTAGCCACGGGACAGGGGCCCAAGGGTGGGCTTTCTTT. Encoded protein: CASSLTSHGTGAQGWAFF. This rearrangement joins TRBV4-2 to TRBJ1-1; 10 bases agree with TRBD1. This CDR3 region has 18 residues. In germline, CDR1 is LGHNA, CDR2 YNFKEQ. V gave up 4 bases and J gave up 11 bases; unmatched junction bases: 22.

This clonotype was counted only a few times. The chain employs TRBV24-1 and TRBJ2-2; D might be TRBD1 (5 bases). The V gene's germline CDR1 is KGHDR and CDR2 SFDVKD. There are 14 residues in the CDR3. Between the trimmed V and J ends, which lost 5 bases and 3 bases, there was a span of 9 bases. The DNA for the CDR3 is TGTGCCACCAGTGGACAGATTTACACCGGGGAGCTGTTTTTT. It specifies CATSGQIYTGELFF.

V and J are TRBV20-1 and TRBJ2-4, with D uncertain. Germline CDR1 is DFQATT and CDR2 is SNEGSKA (reference sequence). The CDR3 consists of 14 residues. Trimming removed 3 bases from V and 8 bases from J, with 17 bases in between. The CDR3 region is CSASVRSLFYIQYF. The CDR3 nucleotides are TGCAGTGCTAGTGTAAGGAGTCTCTTCTACATTCAGTACTTC.

The chain carries TRBV20-1 and TRBJ2-1; perhaps TRBD2 as D (5 bases). The ends were cut back, 3 bases at V and 7 bases at J, with 10 bases in the middle. The CDR3 covers 12 residues. In germline, CDR1 is DFQATT, CDR2 SNEGSKA (reference sequence). This chain's CDR3 is CSASGRRNEQFF. As DNA, the CDR3 is TGCAGTGCTAGTGGCAGGAGGAATGAGCAGTTCTTC.

This rearrangement joins TRBV4-3 to TRBJ2-1, with TRBD2 matching 8 bases. V dropped 8 bases and J dropped 10; count of bases not matched to a gene: 16. Germline V gene data show CDR1 as LGHNA and CDR2 as YSLEER. The CDR3 runs 15 residues. The DNA for the CDR3 is TGCGCCAGCCGTAAAGGACTAGCACCCACCACCGAGCAGTTCTTC. Its translation: CASRKGLAPTTEQFF.

The chain carries TRBV7-2 and TRBJ2-3; 12 nucleotides line up with TRBD2. This CDR3 has 18 residues. CDR1 is SGHTA and CDR2 is FQGNSA in the germline V gene. The ends lost 2 bases at V and 8 bases at J; junction bases unmatched: 14. Here the CDR3 DNA reads TGTGCCAGCAGCTTACTCCCCTTACTAGCGGGAGGCTCGAGTACGCAGTATTTT. This sequence encodes CASSLLPLLAGGSSTQYF.

This clonotype has a handful of counts. This rearrangement joins TRBV7-9 to TRBJ2-5, with 8 bases that match TRBD2. Germline CDR1 is SEHNR and CDR2 is FQNEAQ (reference sequence). The J segment lost 5 bases and the V segment lost 7 bases, leaving 12 bases of the junction unmatched. The CDR3 consists of 15 residues. CDR3 bases: TGTGCCAGCACTAAAACGGGGGGGGCCTGGGAGACCCAGTACTTC. Residues: CASTKTGGAWETQYF.

This clonotype was observed a handful of times. The CDR3 DNA follows: TGCAGTGCTAGAGCAGGGAAGATGGAGACCCAGTACTTC. Translating gives CSARAGKMETQYF. V is TRBV20-1 and J is TRBJ2-5; D might be TRBD1 (5 bases). Germline V gene lookup returns CDR1 DFQATT and CDR2 SNEGSKA (reference sequence). This CDR3 spans 13 amino acids. V was clipped by 1 base and J by 5 bases, with 11 bases between them.

The chain links TRBV12-5 to TRBJ1-1, with a possible D match to TRBD1 (6 bases). With 1 base removed from V and 0 bases from J, the gap between germline ends came to 12 bases. Germline-derived CDR1 and CDR2 are LGHNT and FRNRAP. This CDR3 region has 16 residues. CDR3 loop: CASGLAVGGLNTEAFF. The CDR3 DNA reads as TGTGCTAGTGGTTTGGCCGTAGGGGGACTGAACACTGAAGCTTTCTTT.

The chain combines TRBV29-1 with TRBJ2-1, with D uncertain. The CDR3 has 11 amino acids. The germline CDR1 and CDR2 sequences are SQVTM and ANQGSEA. This CDR3 reads CSASVNNEQFF. CDR3 sequence (DNA): TGCAGTGCCTCAGTAAACAATGAGCAGTTCTTC.

The rearrangement uses TRBV14 and TRBJ2-7, with D tentatively TRBD1 (7 bases). The CDR3 extends over 15 amino acids. Trimming stripped 5 bases from V and 3 bases from J, with 17 bases between. Germline CDR1 SGHDN, CDR2 FVKESK. The CDR3 region has the DNA TGTGCCAGCAGCGACCGAGGGCAGGGGGGCTACGAGCAGTACTTC. Its protein product is CASSDRGQGGYEQYF.

This clonotype was observed once. The CDR3 protein is CASSEMAGSLYTF. In DNA form, the CDR3 reads TGTGCCAGCAGTGAAATGGCAGGGAGTCTCTACACCTTC. This chain links TRBV2 with TRBJ1-2; D possibly corresponds to TRBD1 (5 bases). V lost 2 bases and J lost 10, with 14 bases in between. This CDR3 contains 13 residues. Germline CDR1 and CDR2: SNHLY and FYNNEI.

The chain employs TRBV19 and TRBJ1-5; D ambiguous. CDR1 and CDR2 from the germline V gene are LNHDA and SQIVND (reference sequence). V lost 0 bases and J lost 4, with 10 bases in between. This CDR3 region has 15 residues. CDR3 DNA: TGTGCCAGTAGTATAGATGCGGGAAGAAATCAGCCCCAGCATTTT. It is translated as CASSIDAGRNQPQHF.

This clonotype is labeled as medium-sized. In nucleotides, the CDR3 is TGTGCCAGCAGTGAAGGCGGGAGCGGCACAGATACGCAGTATTTT. The encoded protein is CASSEGGSGTDTQYF. The chain employs TRBV6-4 and TRBJ2-3, with 7 bases matching TRBD2. Looked up from germline, CDR1 is MRHNA and CDR2 is SNTAGT. CDR3 length equals 15 residues. Germline trimming cut 3 bases from V and 1 base from J; bases unmatched to any gene: 4.

The rearrangement uses TRBV12-5 and TRBJ2-5; TRBD2 matches 14 bases. CDR1 LGHNT and CDR2 FRNRAP come from the germline V gene. The CDR3 runs to 17 residues. V lost 2 bases and J lost 3; bases outside the gene matches: 5. The CDR3 loop is CASGLPRLAGGEETQYF. Written as DNA, the CDR3 is TGTGCTAGTGGTTTGCCAAGACTAGCGGGGGGGGAAGAGACCCAGTACTTC.

This clonotype came up a few times. The chain's CDR3 is CASSGQPQHF. The CDR3 nucleotides read TGTGCCAGCAGTGGGCAGCCCCAGCATTTT. The V call is TRBV11-1, the J call TRBJ1-5; unclear D gene. The CDR3 runs 10 residues. CDR1 and CDR2 (germline): SGHAT, FQDESV (reference sequence). The ends were cut back, 6 bases at V and 7 bases at J, with 4 bases in the middle.

The rearrangement uses TRBV20-1 and TRBJ2-7; D gene uncertain. The V gene's germline CDR1 is DFQATT and CDR2 SNEGSKA (reference sequence). This CDR3 has 11 residues. The CDR3: CSVFRTGEQYF. In DNA, the CDR3 is TGCAGCGTCTTCCGGACCGGGGAGCAGTACTTC.

V and J are TRBV12-3 or TRBV12-4 and TRBJ2-3; D is perhaps TRBD1 (6 bases). V gave up 5 bases and J gave up 6 bases, with 18 bases separating them. This CDR3 has 15 amino acids. The CDR3 is CASSPQGPLLDTQYF. CDR3 nucleotides: TGTGCCAGCAGTCCCCAGGGGCCCCTCCTGGATACGCAGTATTTT.

The rearrangement links TRBV7-2 to TRBJ2-1, with 7 bases fitting TRBD2. CDR1 and CDR2 from the germline V gene are SGHTA and FQGNSA. The trim removed 0 bases at V and 4 bases at J, leaving 9 bases unmatched. The CDR3 loop spans 17 amino acids. CDR3 sequence reads: CASSLASRGSGYNEQFF. CDR3 in DNA: TGTGCCAGCAGCTTAGCGTCCCGCGGGAGTGGGTACAATGAGCAGTTCTTC.

Sample share makes this clonotype medium-sized. This sequence joins TRBV7-2 and TRBJ2-5; D possibly corresponds to TRBD2 (6 bases). Germline V gene sequence: CDR1 SGHTA, CDR2 FQGNSA. The CDR3 has 14 amino acids. The V gene lost 4 bases and the J gene lost 5 bases, with 14 bases spanning the gap. This CDR3 reads CASSSSGPGETQYF. CDR3 in DNA: TGTGCCAGCAGCTCAAGCGGGCCGGGGGAGACCCAGTACTTC. Together with reference TRBV7-2 and TRBJ2-5, the CDR3 gives the full variable domain: GAGVSQSPSNKVTEKGKDVELRCDPISGHTALYWYRQSLGQGLEFLIYFQGNSAPDKSGLPSDRFSAERTGGSVSTLTIQRTQQEDSAVYLCASSSSGPGETQYFGPGTRLLVL.

The chain is built from TRBV7-3 and TRBJ1-1, with a weak D call TRBD1 (5 bases). CDR3 length equals 14 residues. Trimming pared 5 bases from V and 6 bases from J, leaving 16 bases between. Germline V gene sequence: CDR1 SGHTA, CDR2 FQGTGA. The CDR3 here is CASSPTGGVSEAFF. In nucleotides, the CDR3 is TGTGCCAGCAGCCCTACGGGAGGGGTTTCTGAAGCTTTCTTT.

The V call is TRBV18, the J call TRBJ1-5, with 9 bases fitting TRBD1. CDR1 is KGHSH and CDR2 is LQKENI in the germline V gene. Trimming cost V 3 bases and J 0 bases; bases outside gene matches: 6. There are 17 residues in the CDR3. CDR3 in DNA: TGTGCCAGCTCACCGAGGGGACAGGGTAATAGCAATCAGCCCCAGCATTTT. The encoded protein is CASSPRGQGNSNQPQHF.

The J gene is TRBJ1-2, the V gene TRBV7-2; D perhaps matches TRBD1 (5 bases). V lost 5 bases, J lost 8 bases, and 15 bases lay in between. This CDR3 comprises 13 residues. CDR1 is SGHTA, CDR2 FQGNSA, per germline. The CDR3 is CASSIGVGIGYTF. The CDR3 coding sequence is TGTGCCAGCAGCATAGGGGTAGGCATAGGCTACACCTTC.

This clonotype has more than one count but fewer than ten. The CDR3 DNA is TGTGCCAGCAGGTTAGGCCAGACGACCTACGAGCAGTACTTC. This gives the protein CASRLGQTTYEQYF. The rearrangement uses TRBV27 and TRBJ2-7; D gene ambiguous. Between the trimmed V and J ends, which lost 6 bases and 2 bases, there was a span of 14 bases. The CDR3 runs 14 residues. The germline V gene has CDR1 MNHEY and CDR2 SMNVEV (reference sequence).

In its sample, this clonotype was seen a few times. The chain combines TRBV28 with TRBJ1-1; no firm D call. The CDR3 runs to 14 residues. The V gene's germline CDR1 is MDHEN and CDR2 SYDVKM. V lost 5 bases to trimming and J lost 1 base, with 11 bases between them. The CDR3 region is CASSLLAANTEAFF. CDR3 bases: TGTGCCAGCAGTCTCCTGGCGGCGAACACTGAAGCTTTCTTT.

The genes are TRBV30 and TRBJ1-4, with D tentatively TRBD1 (5 bases). The CDR3 consists of 14 residues. Germline lookup yields CDR1 GTSNPN and CDR2 SVGIG (reference sequence). The V gene lost 5 bases and the J gene lost 5 bases, with 15 bases spanning the gap. The CDR3 protein is CAWRRGRVNEKLFF. The DNA of the CDR3 is TGTGCCTGGCGCCGAGGCAGGGTAAATGAAAAACTGTTTTTT. The full variable domain, rest sourced from reference TRBV30 and TRBJ1-4, is SQTIHQWPATLVQPVGSPLSLECTVEGTSNPNLYWYRQAAGRGLQLLFYSVGIGQISSEVPQNLSASRPQDRQFILSSKKLLLSDSGFYLCAWRRGRVNEKLFFGSGTQLSVL.

This clonotype occurred a few times. This chain connects TRBV6-1 to TRBJ2-1; 9 nucleotides match TRBD2. J was trimmed by 1 base and V by 8 bases; bases with no gene match: 6. CDR3 size: 15 residues. Germline CDR1 reads MNHNS; CDR2 reads SASEGT. This CDR3 reads CASGGSGRSYNEQFF. Here the CDR3 DNA reads TGTGCCAGCGGGGGGAGCGGGAGGTCCTACAATGAGCAGTTCTTC.

This chain joins TRBV28 and TRBJ2-3; D remains unclear. The V and J ends lost 10 bases and 6 bases respectively, with 11 bases between them. The CDR3 is made up of 11 amino acids. Looked up from germline, CDR1 is MDHEN and CDR2 is SYDVKM. CDR3 bases: TGTGCCACCTGGTGGGCGGATACGCAGTATTTT. As protein: CATWWADTQYF.

This clonotype was detected once. This rearrangement joins TRBV7-9 to TRBJ2-1; 12 bases are shared with TRBD2. Trimming removed 3 bases from V and 6 bases from J; junction bases left unmatched: 9. The CDR3 extends over 17 amino acids. CDR1 and CDR2 from the germline V gene are SEHNR and FQNEAQ (reference sequence). The chain's CDR3 is CASSLGKGLAGPNEQFF. Here the CDR3 DNA reads TGTGCCAGCAGCTTGGGAAAGGGACTAGCGGGTCCCAATGAGCAGTTCTTC.

The chain employs TRBV24-1 and TRBJ2-5; a possible D gene is TRBD1 (5 bases). Per germline, CDR1 KGHDR and CDR2 SFDVKD. The CDR3 loop spans 13 amino acids. Trimming removed 2 bases at V and 5 bases at J, with 8 bases between. CDR3 nucleotide sequence: TGTGCCACCAGTGATTCCCAGGGTGAGACCCAGTACTTC. It is translated as CATSDSQGETQYF.